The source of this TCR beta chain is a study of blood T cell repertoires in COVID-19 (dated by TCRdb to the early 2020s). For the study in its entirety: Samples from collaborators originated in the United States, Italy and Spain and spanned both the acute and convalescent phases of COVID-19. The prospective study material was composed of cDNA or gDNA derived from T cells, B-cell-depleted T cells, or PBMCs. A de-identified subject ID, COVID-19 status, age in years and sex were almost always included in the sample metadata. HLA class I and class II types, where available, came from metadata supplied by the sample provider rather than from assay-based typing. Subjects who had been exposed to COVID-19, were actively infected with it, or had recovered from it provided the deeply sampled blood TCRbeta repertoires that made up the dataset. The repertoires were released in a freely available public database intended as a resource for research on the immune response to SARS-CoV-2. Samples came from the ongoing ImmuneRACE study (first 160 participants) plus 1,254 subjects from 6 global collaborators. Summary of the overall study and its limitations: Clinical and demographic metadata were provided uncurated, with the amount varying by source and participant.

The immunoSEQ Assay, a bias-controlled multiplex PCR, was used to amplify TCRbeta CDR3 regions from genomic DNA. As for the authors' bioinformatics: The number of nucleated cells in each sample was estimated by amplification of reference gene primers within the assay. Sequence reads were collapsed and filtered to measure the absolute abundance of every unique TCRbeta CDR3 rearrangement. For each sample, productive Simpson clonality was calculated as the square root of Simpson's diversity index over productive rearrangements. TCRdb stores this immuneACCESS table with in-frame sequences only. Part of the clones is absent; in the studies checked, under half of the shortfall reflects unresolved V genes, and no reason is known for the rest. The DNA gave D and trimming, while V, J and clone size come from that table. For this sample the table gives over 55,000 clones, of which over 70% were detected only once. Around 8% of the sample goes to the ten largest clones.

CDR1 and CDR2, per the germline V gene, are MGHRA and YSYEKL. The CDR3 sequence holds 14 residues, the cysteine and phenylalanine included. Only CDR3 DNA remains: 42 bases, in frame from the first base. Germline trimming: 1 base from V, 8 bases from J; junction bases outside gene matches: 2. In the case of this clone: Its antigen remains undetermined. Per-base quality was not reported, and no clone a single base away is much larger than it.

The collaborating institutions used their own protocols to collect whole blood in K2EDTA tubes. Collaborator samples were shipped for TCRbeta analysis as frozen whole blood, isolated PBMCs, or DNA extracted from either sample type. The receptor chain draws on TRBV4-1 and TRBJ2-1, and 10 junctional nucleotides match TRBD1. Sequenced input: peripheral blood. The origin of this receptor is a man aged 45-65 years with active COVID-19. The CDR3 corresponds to CASSQGGQGYEQFF. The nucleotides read TGCGCCAGCAGCCAAGGGGGACAGGGGTATGAGCAGTTCTTC.